These 22 T cell receptor beta chains originate from one sample sequenced in a study of CD8 T cells in ankylosing spondylitis. From the 5' RACE reads, TCRdb called clonotypes with MiXCR, one entry per CDR3 protein. The sample holds fewer than 650,000 distinct CDR3 sequences; roughly 13% are singletons and the top ten take about 6.8%. Their antigen targets remain unknown. Study-wide points: Apparently characteristic of ankylosing spondylitis blood was a TCR beta motif (fewer than ten highly homologous variants).

Sequencing was performed on blood, either unsorted or a sorted T cell fraction (not recorded which). The receptors here all came from a male donor with ankylosing spondylitis.

This chain links TRBV25-1 with TRBJ2-1; TRBD2 matches at 11 bases. V was clipped by 1 base and J by 1 base; unmatched bases: 12. This CDR3 comprises 20 residues. Germline V lookup: CDR1 MGHDK, CDR2 SYGVNS. The CDR3 nucleotides are TGTGCCAGCAGTGAATTGGTACTAGCGGGAGACCTAGAGTCCTACAATGAGCAGTTCTTC. Its translation is CASSELVLAGDLESYNEQFF.

This clonotype was counted between two and nine times. The rearrangement uses TRBV13 and TRBJ1-2, with 7 positions matching TRBD1. Germline V lookup: CDR1 PRHDT, CDR2 FYEKMQ (reference sequence). Trimming took 3 bases from V and 8 from J; bases not matched to a gene: 3. The CDR3 has 12 amino acids. The CDR3 DNA is TGTGCCAGCAGCTTGACAGGGATCGGCTACACCTTC. Translation: CASSLTGIGYTF.

This clonotype turned up a few times. This sequence joins TRBV19 and TRBJ2-5; the D is unclear. Trimming pared 5 bases from V and 4 bases from J, leaving 8 bases between. The CDR3 extends over 12 amino acids. Germline assignment: CDR1 LNHDA and CDR2 SQIVND (reference sequence). In DNA form, the CDR3 reads TGTGCCAGTAGTGTTCCTAGAGAGACCCAGTACTTC. It specifies CASSVPRETQYF.

This chain connects TRBV18 to TRBJ2-3; D is undetermined. The CDR3 totals 15 residues. CDR1 and CDR2 from the germline V gene are KGHSH and LQKENI. V was trimmed by 0 bases and J by 2 bases, leaving 9 bases between them. The DNA for the CDR3 is TGTGCCAGCTCACCACCGATGACTGCCACAGATACGCAGTATTTT. Its translation is CASSPPMTATDTQYF. Filled out from reference TRBV18 and TRBJ2-3, the complete variable domain reads NAGVMQNPRHLVRRRGQEARLRCSPMKGHSHVYWYRQLPEEGLKFMVYLQKENIIDESGMPKERFSAEFPKEGPSILRIQQVVRGDSAAYFCASSPPMTATDTQYFGPGTRLTVL.

The V call is TRBV5-1, the J call TRBJ1-1; D not certain. There are 14 residues in the CDR3. V was trimmed by 1 base and J by 4 bases, leaving 11 bases between them. CDR1 and CDR2 from the germline V gene are SGHRS and YFSETQ. CDR3: CASSLFGGPTEAFF. The CDR3 DNA reads TGCGCCAGCAGCTTGTTTGGAGGGCCCACTGAAGCTTTCTTT.

This clonotype showed up just a few times. The rearrangement uses TRBV7-9 and TRBJ1-5; TRBD1 aligns across 8 bases. Germline loops: CDR1 SEHNR, CDR2 FQNEAQ (reference sequence). Losses at the gene ends were 8 bases for V and 3 bases for J; bases not matched to a gene: 6. CDR3 length: 14 amino acids. The CDR3 nucleotides read TGTGCCAGCGGCAGGGGGCTAAACAATCAGCCCCAGCATTTT. It codes for CASGRGLNNQPQHF.

This clonotype was detected a few times. The rearrangement joins TRBV12-3 or TRBV12-4 to TRBJ2-7; possible D gene TRBD2, 6 bases. This CDR3 comprises 14 residues. Between the trimmed V and J ends, which lost 6 bases and 6 bases, there was a span of 18 bases. The CDR3 protein is CASSPGGKVGEQYF. The CDR3 DNA reads TGTGCCAGCAGCCCTGGCGGGAAGGTGGGCGAGCAGTACTTC.

This clonotype was counted between two and nine times. This chain joins TRBV9 and TRBJ2-1; D perhaps matches TRBD2 (6 bases). Between the trimmed V and J ends, which lost 0 bases and 2 bases, there was a span of 9 bases. CDR3 length: 15 amino acids. CDR1 SGDLS and CDR2 YYNGEE come from the germline V gene. This chain's CDR3 is CASSVGGGAYNEQFF. DNA of the CDR3: TGTGCCAGCAGCGTAGGTGGCGGGGCCTACAATGAGCAGTTCTTC. The entire variable domain, with the rest obtained from reference TRBV9 and TRBJ2-1, is as follows: DSGVTQTPKHLITATGQRVTLRCSPRSGDLSVYWYQQSLDQGLQFLIQYYNGEERAKGNILERFSAQQFPDLHSELNLSSLELGDSALYFCASSVGGGAYNEQFFGPGTRLTVL.

This clonotype was found a few times. The gene calls are TRBV12-3 or TRBV12-4 and TRBJ2-2; D unclear. The CDR3 consists of 14 residues. V was trimmed by 6 bases and J by 2 bases, leaving 10 bases between them. CDR3 region: CASRDHANTGELFF. The DNA of the CDR3 is TGTGCCAGCAGGGATCACGCCAACACCGGGGAGCTGTTTTTT.

This clonotype was seen at least ten times. The CDR3 nucleotides read TGTGCCACGGGACAGCAAAACACCGGGGAGCTGTTTTTT. This codes for CATGQQNTGELFF. The rearrangement joins TRBV24-1 to TRBJ2-2; 7 bases align to TRBD1. This CDR3 comprises 13 residues. Germline trimming cut 10 bases from V and 2 bases from J; bases unmatched to any gene: 3. CDR1 is KGHDR and CDR2 is SFDVKD in the germline V gene.

This clonotype was picked up a small number of times. The chain uses TRBV29-1 and TRBJ1-2, with 8 bases fitting TRBD1. In germline, CDR1 is SQVTM, CDR2 ANQGSEA. Trimming cost V 6 bases and J 6 bases; bases outside gene matches: 6. The CDR3 runs 12 residues. The CDR3 coding sequence is TGCAGCGTCGTACAGGGGGGGGATGGCTACACCTTC. Amino acid sequence: CSVVQGGDGYTF.

This clonotype has ten or more counts. The rearrangement links TRBV12-3 or TRBV12-4 to TRBJ2-3; the match to TRBD1 covers 10 bases. The CDR3 consists of 15 residues. The trim removed 6 bases at V and 3 bases at J, leaving 6 bases unmatched. CDR3 DNA: TGTGCCAGCAGCCCGACAGGGGGCGAGACAGATACGCAGTATTTT. Translation: CASSPTGGETDTQYF.

This clonotype was seen a handful of times. This chain links TRBV20-1 with TRBJ2-7; 9 bases are a match to TRBD1. Unmatched junction bases numbered 7, after V lost 5 bases and J lost 5 bases. Per germline, CDR1 DFQATT and CDR2 SNEGSKA (reference sequence). The CDR3 is 13 residues long. CDR3 sequence reads: CSAAGDRVDEQYV. CDR3 DNA sequence: TGCAGTGCTGCCGGGGACAGGGTTGACGAGCAGTACGTC.

This clonotype was seen repeatedly, ten times or more. This chain joins TRBV7-9 and TRBJ2-5; 8 bases are a match to TRBD1. The length of the CDR3 is 15 residues. Germline CDR1 SEHNR, CDR2 FQNEAQ (reference sequence). V lost 5 bases, J lost 2 bases, and 7 bases stayed unmatched. The CDR3 here is CASSTQGTGQETQYF. For the CDR3, the DNA is TGTGCCAGCAGCACGCAGGGGACAGGACAAGAGACCCAGTACTTC.

This clonotype was detected many times. This rearrangement joins TRBV29-1 to TRBJ1-1, with D tentatively TRBD1 (5 bases). CDR3 length: 11 residues. The V and J ends lost 7 bases and 2 bases respectively, with 8 bases between them. From germline, CDR1 is SQVTM and CDR2 ANQGSEA. Written as DNA, the CDR3 is TGCAGCGCGGGGCTTAACACTGAAGCTTTCTTT. The encoded protein is CSAGLNTEAFF.

This clonotype has a count of ten or more. The chain couples TRBV29-1 to TRBJ2-1; 7 bases are a match to TRBD2. The CDR3 consists of 13 residues. The junction had 3 bases not matched to a gene; V was cut back by 4 bases and J by 3 bases. CDR1 SQVTM and CDR2 ANQGSEA come from the germline V gene. The CDR3 reads CSVAAGVYNEQFF. CDR3 bases: TGCAGCGTTGCCGCGGGAGTCTACAATGAGCAGTTCTTC.

This clonotype was counted a few times. The gene calls are TRBV5-1 and TRBJ2-3, with D unclear. V was clipped by 8 bases and J by 4 bases, with 17 bases between them. CDR1 and CDR2 (germline): SGHRS, YFSETQ. The CDR3 spans 14 residues. CDR3 residues: CASTSSPGADTQYF. In DNA, the CDR3 is TGCGCCAGTACGAGCTCCCCCGGCGCAGATACGCAGTATTTT.

The table lists this clonotype with a few counts. This chain joins TRBV5-6 and TRBJ2-3; 7 nucleotides line up with TRBD2. Trimming took 2 bases from V and 0 from J; bases not matched to a gene: 3. The CDR3 covers 15 residues. Germline CDR1 reads SGHDT; CDR2 reads YYEEEE. CDR3 protein: CASSFGLVSTDTQYF. The CDR3 coding sequence is TGTGCCAGCAGCTTCGGACTAGTGAGCACAGATACGCAGTATTTT. Complete variable domain (other parts from reference TRBV5-6 and TRBJ2-3): DAGVTQSPTHLIKTRGQQVTLRCSPKSGHDTVSWYQQALGQGPQFIFQYYEEEERQRGNFPDRFSGHQFPNYSSELNVNALLLGDSALYLCASSFGLVSTDTQYFGPGTRLTVL.

This chain connects TRBV9 to TRBJ2-3; D is uncertain. Deletions cut 0 bases from V and 5 bases from J, with 10 bases between. The germline V gene has CDR1 SGDLS and CDR2 YYNGEE. CDR3 length: 14 amino acids. CDR3 nucleotide sequence: TGTGCCAGCAGCGTAGGAAGCATAGAAGATACGCAGTATTTT. Translated, it gives CASSVGSIEDTQYF.

This clonotype has a handful of counts. The chain has TRBV5-1 and TRBJ1-2; weak D call: TRBD1 (6 bases). CDR3 length: 14 amino acids. With 4 bases removed from V and 8 bases from J, the gap between germline ends came to 18 bases. The V gene's germline CDR1 is SGHRS and CDR2 YFSETQ. The CDR3 DNA follows: TGCGCCAGCAGCCCCGGGGGCTTCAAGGAAGGCTACACCTTC. This translates into CASSPGGFKEGYTF.

The genes are TRBV3-1 and TRBJ2-5; TRBD2 aligns across 8 bases. The CDR3 is made up of 17 amino acids. CDR1 is LGHDT, CDR2 YNNKEL, per germline (reference sequence). V lost 2 bases and J lost 5; bases outside the gene matches: 13. Here the CDR3 reads CASSQTRGREGLETQYF. CDR3 coding DNA: TGTGCCAGCAGCCAAACCCGGGGACGGGAGGGCCTCGAGACCCAGTACTTC.

This clonotype turned up a few times. The chain combines TRBV5-1 with TRBJ2-3; D unresolved. Trimming cost V 4 bases and J 4 bases, with 10 bases left between them. There are 13 residues in the CDR3. Germline assignment: CDR1 SGHRS and CDR2 YFSETQ. In DNA form, the CDR3 reads TGCGCCAGCAGCCCCGAGCAGGCAGATACGCAGTATTTT. Translating gives CASSPEQADTQYF.